This entry lists 2 T cell receptor beta chains sequenced from one sample in a study of OX40 agonist ivuxolimab in advanced cancers. Using immunoSEQ multiplex PCR, the repertoire was profiled, and TCRdb retains in-frame clones only, with some absent. The sample shows about 45,000 clones, around 90% of them seen only once. The sample consisted of CD4+ or CD8+ T cells sorted from blood, taken in a trial of the OX40 agonist ivuxolimab. The receptors were gathered from an adult with an advanced solid tumor such as melanoma, head and neck, liver or kidney cancer.

The V and J genes are TRBV6-4 and TRBJ1-2; a weak D match, TRBD1 (5 bases). Germline lookup yields CDR1 MRHNA and CDR2 SNTAGT. This CDR3 region has 15 residues. With 0 bases removed from V and 4 bases from J, the gap between germline ends came to 12 bases. The CDR3 DNA reads TGTGCCAGCAGTGACTCCGCAGGGTCCCCCTATGGCTACACCTTC. It specifies CASSDSAGSPYGYTF.

The CDR3 reads CASSLLAGGLHNEQFF. The CDR3 DNA reads as TGTGCCAGCAGCTTACTAGCGGGGGGCCTACACAATGAGCAGTTCTTC. The V and J genes are TRBV13 and TRBJ2-1; 11 bases are a match to TRBD2. CDR1 PRHDT and CDR2 FYEKMQ come from the germline V gene (reference sequence). With V trimmed by 2 bases and J by 5 bases, 5 bases remained unmatched. CDR3 length: 16 amino acids.